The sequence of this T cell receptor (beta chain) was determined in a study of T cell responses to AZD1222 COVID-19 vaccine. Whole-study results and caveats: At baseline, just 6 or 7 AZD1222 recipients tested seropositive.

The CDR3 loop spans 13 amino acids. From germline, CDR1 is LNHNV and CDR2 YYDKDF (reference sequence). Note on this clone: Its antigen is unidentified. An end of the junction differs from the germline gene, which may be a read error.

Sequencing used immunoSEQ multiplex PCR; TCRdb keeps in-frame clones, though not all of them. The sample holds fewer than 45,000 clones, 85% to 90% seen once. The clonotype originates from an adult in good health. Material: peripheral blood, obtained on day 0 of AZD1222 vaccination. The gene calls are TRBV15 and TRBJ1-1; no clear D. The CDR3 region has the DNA TGTGCCACCAGCAGAGATCACCTTCCGGCCTCTGTCTTT. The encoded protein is CATSRDHLPASVF. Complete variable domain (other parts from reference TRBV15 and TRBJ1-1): DAMVIQNPRYQVTQFGKPVTLSCSQTLNHNVMYWYQQKSSQAPKLLFHYYDKDFNNEADTPDNFQSRRPNTSFCFLDIRSPGLGDTAMYLCATSRDHLPASVFGQGTRLTVV.